The 27 T cell receptor beta chains in this list originate from one sample, sequenced in a study of blood T cell repertoires in COVID-19. The data were produced by immunoSEQ multiplex PCR, yet TCRdb's version contains in-frame clones alone and is incomplete. The table shows some 310,000 clones, with almost 90% occurring only once. The sequencing input was peripheral blood. The receptors originated from a woman aged 40 to 50 with COVID-19, enrolled during active disease.

The chain has TRBV3-1 (or the pseudogene TRBV3-2) and TRBJ2-3, with D perhaps matching TRBD1 (5 bases). Germline loops: CDR1 LGHDT, CDR2 YNNKEL (reference sequence). The CDR3 loop spans 16 amino acids. Trimming removed 4 bases from V and 2 bases from J, with 16 bases in between. For the CDR3, the DNA is TGTGCCAGCAGCCCTAATCGCTGGGGCCCCACAGATACGCAGTATTTT. Its translation is CASSPNRWGPTDTQYF.

The V and J genes are TRBV27 and TRBJ2-5; D might be TRBD1 (6 bases). Germline V gene data show CDR1 as MNHEY and CDR2 as SMNVEV (reference sequence). Trimming removed 3 bases from V and 2 bases from J, with 19 bases in between. The CDR3 totals 17 residues. CDR3 sequence: CASSFLPGVLGQETQYF. CDR3 sequence (DNA): TGTGCCAGCAGTTTTCTCCCAGGGGTTTTAGGACAAGAGACCCAGTACTTC.

This chain uses TRBV6-1 with TRBJ2-6, with D possibly TRBD1 on 5 matching bases. CDR3 length: 17 residues. The germline V and J ends were trimmed by 1 base and 2 bases, with 12 bases remaining between them. Per the germline V gene, CDR1 is MNHNS and CDR2 is SASEGT. The CDR3 DNA reads TGTGCCAGCAGTGAAGAAAAGGGGCGGCCTGGGGCCAACGTCCTGACTTTC. Protein: CASSEEKGRPGANVLTF.

The CDR3, as DNA: TGTGCCAGCAGTTTACAGGGTCGTCAGCCCCAGCATTTT. This translates into CASSLQGRQPQHF. V gene TRBV6-2 or TRBV6-3 combines with J gene TRBJ1-5; D possibly corresponds to TRBD1 (6 bases). The V and J ends lost 4 bases and 6 bases respectively, with 10 bases between them. The length of the CDR3 is 13 residues. Germline CDR1 MNHEY, CDR2 SVGEGT.

The CDR3 here is CATQDLGGSGEQYF. Written as DNA, the CDR3 is TGCGCCACCCAGGACCTTGGAGGTAGTGGGGAGCAGTACTTC. This sequence joins TRBV5-1 and TRBJ2-7, with TRBD2 as a possible D gene (5 bases). Trimming removed 9 bases from V and 7 bases from J, with 23 bases in between. The CDR3 runs to 14 residues. In germline, CDR1 is SGHRS, CDR2 YFSETQ.

The chain recombines TRBV29-1 with TRBJ2-7, with TRBD2 as a possible D gene (6 bases). Germline CDR1 is SQVTM and CDR2 is ANQGSEA. With 6 bases removed from V and 0 bases from J, the gap between germline ends came to 15 bases. CDR3 length: 14 residues. CDR3 loop: CSVRRDGSSYEQYF. In DNA, the CDR3 is TGCAGCGTCCGCCGGGACGGGAGCTCCTACGAGCAGTACTTC.

The chain has TRBV7-9 and TRBJ2-1; 11 bases map to TRBD2. V gave up 2 bases and J gave up 3 bases; unmatched junction bases: 3. This CDR3 is built from 16 residues. Germline V gene lookup returns CDR1 SEHNR and CDR2 FQNEAQ (reference sequence). CDR3: CASSLSSGRGYNEQFF. CDR3 coding DNA: TGTGCCAGCAGCTTAAGTAGCGGGAGGGGCTACAATGAGCAGTTCTTC.

As DNA, the CDR3 is TGTGCCAGCAGCCTCTTCACAGGGGTCAATGAGCAGTTCTTC. Its translation is CASSLFTGVNEQFF. V usage is TRBV3-1 (or the pseudogene TRBV3-2) and J usage is TRBJ2-1; TRBD1 matches 7 bases. The CDR3 is 14 amino acids. Per germline, CDR1 LGHDT and CDR2 YNNKEL (reference sequence). V lost 4 bases and J lost 6; bases outside the gene matches: 6.

The chain has TRBV5-1 and TRBJ1-3; D gene unclear. V was clipped by 4 bases and J by 0 bases, with 14 bases between them. Germline CDR1 and CDR2: SGHRS and YFSETQ. The CDR3 is 16 amino acids. The CDR3 protein is CASSMQAVSSGNTIYF. As DNA, the CDR3 is TGCGCCAGCAGCATGCAGGCCGTCAGCTCTGGAAACACCATATATTTT.

This clone was observed once. This chain joins TRBV7-2 and TRBJ2-7; TRBD1 is a possible D gene (6 bases). Germline values: CDR1 SGHTA, CDR2 FQGNSA. This CDR3 region has 16 residues. V lost 1 base and J lost 1, with 14 bases in between. The CDR3 region has the DNA TGTGCCAGCAGCTTAGGTGTCAGGGGCGGATCCTACGAGCAGTACTTC. Protein: CASSLGVRGGSYEQYF.

The rearrangement uses TRBV6-5 and TRBJ1-2; 8 bases fit TRBD1. Looked up from germline, CDR1 is MNHEY and CDR2 is SVGAGI. The CDR3 covers 15 residues. Losses at the gene ends were 5 bases for V and 8 bases for J; bases not matched to a gene: 13. CDR3 coding DNA: TGTGCCAGCAGTCCTTCCGACAGGGGAGCTGAGGGCTACACCTTC. It specifies CASSPSDRGAEGYTF.

The sample holds one count of this clone. This chain joins TRBV7-6 and TRBJ2-3; 12 nucleotides match TRBD2. Germline V gives CDR1 SGHVS, CDR2 FNYEAQ. V gave up 4 bases and J gave up 9 bases; unmatched junction bases: 8. The CDR3 sequence is 15 residues long. CDR3 region: CASSSSSGGAGTQYF. CDR3 nucleotides: TGTGCCAGCAGCTCCTCTAGCGGGGGGGCGGGAACGCAGTATTTT. Using reference TRBV7-6 and TRBJ2-3 for the parts outside the CDR3, the full variable domain is GAGVSQSPRYKVTKRGQDVALRCDPISGHVSLYWYRQALGQGPEFLTYFNYEAQQDKSGLPNDRFSAERPEGSISTLTIQRTEQRDSAMYRCASSSSSGGAGTQYFGPGTRLTVL.

This clone showed up just once. The rearrangement joins TRBV27 to TRBJ1-2, with 11 bases identical to TRBD1. After removal of 7 bases from V and 9 bases from J, the junction contained 4 bases not matched to a gene. CDR1 MNHEY and CDR2 SMNVEV come from the germline V gene (reference sequence). CDR3 length: 12 amino acids. The CDR3 spells CASTGTGGRYTF. In DNA form, the CDR3 reads TGTGCCAGCACCGGGACAGGGGGTCGCTACACCTTC.

The gene calls are TRBV10-3 and TRBJ2-7; D is uncertain. Trimming removed 3 bases at V and 0 bases at J, with 9 bases between. The CDR3 length is 14 residues. Germline CDR1 reads ENHRY; CDR2 reads SYGVKD. Here the CDR3 DNA reads TGTGCCATCAGTGACTCGACTCACTCCTACGAGCAGTACTTC. It translates to CAISDSTHSYEQYF.

The rearrangement joins TRBV7-3 to TRBJ1-1; D is unclear. The ends were cut back, 5 bases at V and 0 bases at J, with 25 bases in the middle. Germline values: CDR1 SGHTA, CDR2 FQGTGA. The CDR3 has 19 amino acids. The CDR3 nucleotides read TGTGCCAGCAGCCTCACACCCACTAGAGTACGTACAGTGAACACTGAAGCTTTCTTT. Protein product: CASSLTPTRVRTVNTEAFF.

This sequence joins TRBV29-1 and TRBJ2-1; D is perhaps TRBD2 (7 bases). Germline CDR1 is SQVTM and CDR2 is ANQGSEA. This CDR3 is built from 16 residues. Trimming removed 6 bases at V and 7 bases at J, with 25 bases between. The CDR3 DNA reads TGCAGCGTACAGGGACTAATATCAGTTGGAAGTAATGAGCAGTTCTTC. Its protein product is CSVQGLISVGSNEQFF.

V is TRBV20-1 and J is TRBJ2-7, with a possible D match to TRBD2 (6 bases). The germline CDR1 and CDR2 sequences are DFQATT and SNEGSKA (reference sequence). Trimming took off 3 bases at V and 2 bases at J, with 11 bases between the two ends. The CDR3 has 13 amino acids. The CDR3 is CSASKGEAYEQYF. The DNA of the CDR3 is TGCAGTGCTAGTAAAGGGGAGGCCTACGAGCAGTACTTC.

V usage is TRBV5-1 and J usage is TRBJ2-2; 14 nucleotides line up with TRBD2. Looked up from germline, CDR1 is SGHRS and CDR2 is YFSETQ. The V segment lost 0 bases and the J segment 4 bases; nucleotides outside the gene matches: 8. CDR3 length: 19 amino acids. Here the CDR3 reads CASSLVRLAGGPGTGELFF. The CDR3 DNA follows: TGCGCCAGCAGCTTGGTGAGACTAGCGGGAGGGCCGGGCACCGGGGAGCTGTTTTTT.

The chain joins TRBV18 to TRBJ2-5, with D unresolved. The CDR3 runs to 12 residues. The V end was cut by 4 bases, the J end by 2 bases, with 5 bases between. CDR1 KGHSH and CDR2 LQKENI come from the germline V gene. The CDR3 nucleotides are TGTGCCAGCTCACTACAACAAGAGACCCAGTACTTC. It codes for CASSLQQETQYF.

The table lists this clone with a count of one. The rearrangement uses TRBV9 and TRBJ2-1; the match to TRBD2 covers 7 bases. CDR3 size: 14 residues. Per germline, CDR1 SGDLS and CDR2 YYNGEE. V gave up 3 bases and J gave up 10 bases; unmatched junction bases: 10. For the CDR3, the DNA is TGTGCCAGCAGCGGAACTAGCGCCCTGGGGGAGCAGTTCTTC. Encoded protein: CASSGTSALGEQFF.

The gene calls are TRBV5-1 and TRBJ1-2, with 8 bases matching TRBD1. The ends lost 4 bases at V and 8 bases at J; junction bases unmatched: 10. This CDR3 is built from 14 residues. The germline gives CDR1 SGHRS, CDR2 YFSETQ. In nucleotides, the CDR3 is TGCGCCAGCAGCCTTACCCCCAGGGGGCAAGGCTACACCTTC. Translated, it gives CASSLTPRGQGYTF. Full variable domain (missing parts from reference TRBV5-1 and TRBJ1-2): KAGVTQTPRYLIKTRGQQVTLSCSPISGHRSVSWYQQTPGQGLQFLFEYFSETQRNKGNFPGRFSGRQFSNSRSEMNVSTLELGDSALYLCASSLTPRGQGYTFGSGTRLTVV.

V and J are TRBV2 and TRBJ2-7, with 9 positions matching TRBD1. Germline V gene data show CDR1 as SNHLY and CDR2 as FYNNEI. The CDR3 consists of 14 residues. V gave up 4 bases and J gave up 4 bases; unmatched junction bases: 5. CDR3: CASSGGQGFYEQYF. The CDR3 DNA sequence: TGTGCCAGCAGTGGGGGACAGGGTTTTTACGAGCAGTACTTC. Complete variable domain (other parts from reference TRBV2 and TRBJ2-7): EPEVTQTPSHQVTQMGQEVILRCVPISNHLYFYWYRQILGQKVEFLVSFYNNEISEKSEIFDDQFSVERPDGSNFTLKIRSTKLEDSAMYFCASSGGQGFYEQYFGPGTRLTVT.

The chain is built from TRBV7-9 and TRBJ1-2, with 8 bases lining up with TRBD1. CDR1 and CDR2 from the germline V gene are SEHNR and FQNEAQ (reference sequence). After removal of 7 bases from V and 1 base from J, the junction contained 5 bases not matched to a gene. The CDR3 extends over 14 amino acids. The CDR3 nucleotides are TGTGCCAGCACAGGGACAGGAGTTAACTATGGCTACACCTTC. Translating gives CASTGTGVNYGYTF.

This chain joins TRBV11-2 and TRBJ2-1; 10 bases map to TRBD1. Germline CDR1 and CDR2: SGHAT and FQNNGV. The CDR3 is made up of 13 amino acids. The ends lost 6 bases at V and 7 bases at J; junction bases unmatched: 3. CDR3 nucleotide sequence: TGTGCCAGCAGAGGGACAGGGGAAAATGAGCAGTTCTTC. Its protein is CASRGTGENEQFF.

The V gene is TRBV9, the J gene TRBJ2-7; TRBD2 agrees at 9 bases. The V gene's germline CDR1 is SGDLS and CDR2 YYNGEE. The CDR3 extends over 14 amino acids. The J segment lost 3 bases and the V segment lost 3 bases, leaving 4 bases of the junction unmatched. This chain's CDR3 is CASSAGTSHYEQYF. The CDR3 nucleotides are TGTGCCAGCAGCGCCGGGACTAGCCACTACGAGCAGTACTTC.

This clone has a single count. V usage is TRBV7-3 and J usage is TRBJ1-1; perhaps TRBD1 as D (5 bases). The CDR3 covers 13 residues. Germline V gene sequence: CDR1 SGHTA, CDR2 FQGTGA. The germline V and J ends were trimmed by 2 bases and 3 bases, with 7 bases remaining between them. The CDR3 loop is CASSLVRDTEAFF. CDR3 coding DNA: TGTGCCAGCAGCTTAGTCAGGGACACTGAAGCTTTCTTT.

The chain employs TRBV13 and TRBJ2-6; 12 bases fit TRBD1. There are 20 residues in the CDR3. CDR1 is PRHDT and CDR2 is FYEKMQ in the germline V gene (reference sequence). V shed 2 bases, J shed 4 bases, and the junction held 12 bases outside the gene matches. CDR3 bases: TGTGCCAGCAGCTTATCGGGTGTGGGACAGGGGGCGCGGGGGGCCAACGTCCTGACTTTC. As protein: CASSLSGVGQGARGANVLTF.